Below, one T cell receptor (beta chain) is given with its context. The sample comes from a study of blood T cell repertoires in COVID-19. As for the study in general: Samples taken during acute and convalescent COVID-19 were collected in the United States, Italy and Spain. PBMCs, B-cell-depleted T cells, or T cells provided the cDNA or gDNA that made up the material.

The CDR3 consists of 14 residues. V was cut by 5 bases and J by 5 bases, with 15 bases left in between. Germline CDR1 is SEHNR and CDR2 is FQNEAQ (reference sequence). Authors' analysis steps: Reference gene primer amplification gave nucleated cell count estimates. Generated by immunoSEQ multiplex PCR, the TCRdb table keeps only in-frame clones and is missing some. Clone size and V and J calls were adopted from that table, with D and trimming inferred from the DNA. The data show 45,000 to 65,000 clones, about 80% seen once. The clonotype comes from a man aged 65-85 years with active COVID-19. Sequenced sample: peripheral blood. The chain combines TRBV7-9 with TRBJ2-5, with TRBD2 as a possible D gene (7 bases). CDR3: CASSPSGGGETQYF. The CDR3 DNA reads TGTGCCAGCAGCCCCTCGGGGGGCGGGGAGACCCAGTACTTC.